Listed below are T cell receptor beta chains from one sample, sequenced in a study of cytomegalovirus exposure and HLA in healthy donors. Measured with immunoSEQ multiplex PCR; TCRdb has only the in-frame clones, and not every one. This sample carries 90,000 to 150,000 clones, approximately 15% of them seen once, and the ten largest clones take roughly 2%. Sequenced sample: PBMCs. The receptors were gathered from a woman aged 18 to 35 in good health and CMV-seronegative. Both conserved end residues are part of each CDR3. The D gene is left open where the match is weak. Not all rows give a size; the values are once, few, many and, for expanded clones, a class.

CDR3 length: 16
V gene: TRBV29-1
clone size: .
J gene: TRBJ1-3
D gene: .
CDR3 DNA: TGCAGCGTTGAGAGCGGCGGGGCCTCCTCTGGAAACACCATATATTTT
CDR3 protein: CSVESGGASSGNTIYF

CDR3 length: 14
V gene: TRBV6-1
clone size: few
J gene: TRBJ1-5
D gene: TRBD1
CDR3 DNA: TGTGCCAGCAGCGCGGACAGGGGATATCAGCCCCAGCATTTT
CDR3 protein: CASSADRGYQPQHF

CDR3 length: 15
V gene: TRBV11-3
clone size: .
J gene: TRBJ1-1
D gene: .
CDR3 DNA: TGTGCCAGCAGCCCAACAGGGCGACAGGACACTGAAGCTTTCTTT
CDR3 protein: CASSPTGRQDTEAFF

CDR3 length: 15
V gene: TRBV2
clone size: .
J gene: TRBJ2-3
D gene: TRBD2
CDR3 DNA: TGTGCCAGCAGTGAAGGTATTAGCGGGGGGACCATCCAGTATTTT
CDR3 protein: CASSEGISGGTIQYF

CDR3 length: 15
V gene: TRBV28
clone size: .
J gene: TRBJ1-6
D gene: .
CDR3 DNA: TGTGCCGGTACCAGGGTCCCCGGACAGAATTCACCCCTCCACTTT
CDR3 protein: CAGTRVPGQNSPLHF

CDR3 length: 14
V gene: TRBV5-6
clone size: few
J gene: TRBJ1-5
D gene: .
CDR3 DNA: TGTGCCAGCAGCAGCTCAGGGTTAGGGCAGCCCCAGCATTTT
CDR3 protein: CASSSSGLGQPQHF

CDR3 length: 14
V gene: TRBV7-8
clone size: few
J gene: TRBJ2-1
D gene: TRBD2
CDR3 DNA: TGTGCCAGCGATACCGGGAGGACATACAATGAGCAGTTCTTC
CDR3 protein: CASDTGRTYNEQFF

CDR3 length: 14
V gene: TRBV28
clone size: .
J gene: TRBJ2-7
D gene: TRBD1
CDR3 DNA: TGTGCCAGCAGGACGACAGGGACCAAATACGAGCAGTACTTC
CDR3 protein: CASRTTGTKYEQYF

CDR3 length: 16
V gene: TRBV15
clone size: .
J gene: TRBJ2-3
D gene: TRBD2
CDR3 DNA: TGTGCCACCAGCAGAGCTCGGGAGGGAAGCACAGATACGCAGTATTTT
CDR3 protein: CATSRAREGSTDTQYF

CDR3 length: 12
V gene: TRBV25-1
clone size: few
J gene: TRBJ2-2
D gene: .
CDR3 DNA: TGTGCCAGCGCCCTGGGAGCGGGGGAGCTGTTTTTT
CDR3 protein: CASALGAGELFF

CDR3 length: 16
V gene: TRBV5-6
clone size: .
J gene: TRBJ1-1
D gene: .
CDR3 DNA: TGTGCCAGCACCTTGGACCGCCCTATCGTTGATACTGAAGCTTTCTTT
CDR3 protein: CASTLDRPIVDTEAFF

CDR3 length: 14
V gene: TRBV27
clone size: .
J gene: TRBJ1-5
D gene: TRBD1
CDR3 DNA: TGTGCCAGCAGTTTTAAGGGGGCAGAGCAGCCCCAGCATTTT
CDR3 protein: CASSFKGAEQPQHF

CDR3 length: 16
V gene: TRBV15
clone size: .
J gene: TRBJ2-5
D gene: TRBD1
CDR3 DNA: TGTGCCACCAGCAGAGTTTTTGGACAGGGCCCTGCGGCCCAGTACTTC
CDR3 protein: CATSRVFGQGPAAQYF

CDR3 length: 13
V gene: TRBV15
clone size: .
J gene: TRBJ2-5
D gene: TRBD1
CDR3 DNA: TGTGCCACCAGCCCCCGGGACAGGGAGACCCAGTACTTC
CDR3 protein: CATSPRDRETQYF

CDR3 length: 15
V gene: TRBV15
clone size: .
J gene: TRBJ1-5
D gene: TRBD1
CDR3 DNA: TGTGCCACCAGCAGAGAGCGGACAGGGAATCAGCCCCAGCATTTT
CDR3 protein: CATSRERTGNQPQHF

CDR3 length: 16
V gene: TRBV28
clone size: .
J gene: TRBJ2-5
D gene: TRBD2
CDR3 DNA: TGTGCCAGCAGTCGAATAGCGGGAGGAGGCGGAGAGACCCAGTACTTC
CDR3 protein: CASSRIAGGGGETQYF